This T cell receptor beta chain was sequenced in a study of shared clonotypes between healthy human individuals. On this clone: Its antigen is as yet unknown. This same CDR3 is encoded by further DNA sequences in the sample.

Germline V gives CDR1 LNHDA, CDR2 SQIVND (reference sequence). V lost 5 bases and J lost 1; bases outside the gene matches: 3. The CDR3 totals 15 residues. Whole-study findings and limits: Naive subsets, compared against memory subsets, generally had larger estimated richness values.

Sequencing used immunoSEQ multiplex PCR; TCRdb keeps in-frame clones, though not all of them. The profile shows around 350,000 clones, around 70% of them singletons. The gene calls are TRBV19 and TRBJ2-1, with TRBD1 identical over 9 bases. This TCR came from a man aged 25 to 40 in good health. The material sequenced was memory CD4+ T cells sorted from blood. Subset indicated: CD45RA-negative fraction. The CDR3 reads CASSGGQGSYNEQFF. For the CDR3, the DNA is TGTGCCAGTAGTGGGGGACAGGGATCCTACAATGAGCAGTTCTTC.